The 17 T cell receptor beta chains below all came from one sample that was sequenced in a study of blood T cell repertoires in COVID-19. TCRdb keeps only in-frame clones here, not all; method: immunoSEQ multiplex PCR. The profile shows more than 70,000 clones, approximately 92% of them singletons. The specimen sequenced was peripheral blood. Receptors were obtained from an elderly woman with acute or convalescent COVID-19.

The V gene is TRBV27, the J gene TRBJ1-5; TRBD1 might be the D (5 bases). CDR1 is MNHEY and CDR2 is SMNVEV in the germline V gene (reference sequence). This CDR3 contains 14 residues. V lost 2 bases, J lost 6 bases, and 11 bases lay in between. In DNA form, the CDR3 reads TGTGCCAGCAGTTTACCAGGGTCGGGTCAGCCCCAGCATTTT. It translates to CASSLPGSGQPQHF.

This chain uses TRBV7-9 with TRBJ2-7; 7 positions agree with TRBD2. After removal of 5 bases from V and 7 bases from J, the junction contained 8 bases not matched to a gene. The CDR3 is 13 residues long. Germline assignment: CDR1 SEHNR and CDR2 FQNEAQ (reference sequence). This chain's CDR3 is CASSPRGDVEQYF. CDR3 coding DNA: TGTGCCAGCAGCCCTCGGGGGGATGTTGAGCAGTACTTC.

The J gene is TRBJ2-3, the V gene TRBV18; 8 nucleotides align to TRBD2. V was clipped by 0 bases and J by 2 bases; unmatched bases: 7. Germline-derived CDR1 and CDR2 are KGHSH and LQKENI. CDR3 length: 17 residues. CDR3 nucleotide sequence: TGTGCCAGCTCACCACCGAAGGGGCGGGGGGACACAGATACGCAGTATTTT. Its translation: CASSPPKGRGDTDTQYF. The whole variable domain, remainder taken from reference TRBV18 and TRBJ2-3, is NAGVMQNPRHLVRRRGQEARLRCSPMKGHSHVYWYRQLPEEGLKFMVYLQKENIIDESGMPKERFSAEFPKEGPSILRIQQVVRGDSAAYFCASSPPKGRGDTDTQYFGPGTRLTVL.

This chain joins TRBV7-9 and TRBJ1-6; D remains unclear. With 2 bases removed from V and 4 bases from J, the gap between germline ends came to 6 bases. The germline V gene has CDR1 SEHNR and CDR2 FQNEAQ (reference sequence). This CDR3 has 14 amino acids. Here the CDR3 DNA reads TGTGCCAGCAGCTTAACGGGTTATAATTCACCCCTCCACTTT. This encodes CASSLTGYNSPLHF. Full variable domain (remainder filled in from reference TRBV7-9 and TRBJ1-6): DTGVSQNPRHKITKRGQNVTFRCDPISEHNRLYWYRQTLGQGPEFLTYFQNEAQLEKSRLLSDRFSAERPKGSFSTLEIQRTEQGDSAMYLCASSLTGYNSPLHFGNGTRLTVT.

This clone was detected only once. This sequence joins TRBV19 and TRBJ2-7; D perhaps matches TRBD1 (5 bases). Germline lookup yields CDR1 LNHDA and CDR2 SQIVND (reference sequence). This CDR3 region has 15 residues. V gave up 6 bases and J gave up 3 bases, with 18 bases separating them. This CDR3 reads CASRSGHETYYEQYF. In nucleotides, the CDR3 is TGTGCCAGTAGGTCAGGACACGAAACCTACTACGAGCAGTACTTC.

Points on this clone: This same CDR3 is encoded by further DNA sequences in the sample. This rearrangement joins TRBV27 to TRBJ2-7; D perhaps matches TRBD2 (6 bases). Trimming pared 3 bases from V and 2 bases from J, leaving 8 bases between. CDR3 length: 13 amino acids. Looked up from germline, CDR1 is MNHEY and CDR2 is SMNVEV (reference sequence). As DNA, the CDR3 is TGTGCCAGCAGTTTCTCGGGGGCCTACGAGCAGTACTTC. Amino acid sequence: CASSFSGAYEQYF.

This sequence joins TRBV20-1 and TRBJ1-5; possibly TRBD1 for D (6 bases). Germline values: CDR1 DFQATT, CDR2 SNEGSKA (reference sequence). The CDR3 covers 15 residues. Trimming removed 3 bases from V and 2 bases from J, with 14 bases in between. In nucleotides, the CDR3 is TGCAGTGCTAGTACTGGGGGGGCGCGCAATCAGCCCCAGCATTTT. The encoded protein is CSASTGGARNQPQHF.

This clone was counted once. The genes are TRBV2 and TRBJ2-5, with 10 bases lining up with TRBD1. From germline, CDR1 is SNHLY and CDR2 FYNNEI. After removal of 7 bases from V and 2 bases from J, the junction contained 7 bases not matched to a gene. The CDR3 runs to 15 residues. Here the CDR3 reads CASTWRDRGQETQYF. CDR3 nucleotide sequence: TGTGCCAGCACCTGGCGGGACAGGGGACAAGAGACCCAGTACTTC.

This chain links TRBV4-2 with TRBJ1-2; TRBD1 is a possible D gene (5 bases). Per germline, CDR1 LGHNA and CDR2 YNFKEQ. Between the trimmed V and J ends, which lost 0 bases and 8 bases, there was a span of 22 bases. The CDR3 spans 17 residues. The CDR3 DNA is TGTGCCAGCAGCCAAGATGATTTTAAAACAGGACGAAAAGGCTACACCTTC. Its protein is CASSQDDFKTGRKGYTF.

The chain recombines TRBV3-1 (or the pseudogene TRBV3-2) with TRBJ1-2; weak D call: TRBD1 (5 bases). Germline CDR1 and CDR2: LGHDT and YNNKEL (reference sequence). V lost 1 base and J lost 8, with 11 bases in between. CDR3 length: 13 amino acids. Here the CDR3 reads CASSQVRSGGYTF. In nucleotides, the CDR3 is TGTGCCAGCAGCCAAGTTCGGTCAGGGGGCTACACCTTC.

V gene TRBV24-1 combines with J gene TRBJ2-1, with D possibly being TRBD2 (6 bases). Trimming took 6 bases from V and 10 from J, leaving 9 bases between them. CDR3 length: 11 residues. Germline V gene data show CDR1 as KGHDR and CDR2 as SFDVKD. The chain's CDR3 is CATSSGREQFF. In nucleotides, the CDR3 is TGTGCCACCAGTAGTGGGAGGGAGCAGTTCTTC.

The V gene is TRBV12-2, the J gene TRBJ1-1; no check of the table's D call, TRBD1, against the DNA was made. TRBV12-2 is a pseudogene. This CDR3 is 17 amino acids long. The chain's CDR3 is CASRLARGRGWGTEAFF. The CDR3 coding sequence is TGTGCAAGTCGCTTAGCGCGAGGCAGGGGCTGGGGCACTGAAGCTTTCTTT.

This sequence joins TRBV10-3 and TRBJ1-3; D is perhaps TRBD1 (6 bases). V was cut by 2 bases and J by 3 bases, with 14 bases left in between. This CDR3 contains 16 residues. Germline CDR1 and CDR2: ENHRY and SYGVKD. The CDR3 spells CAISERGQEFGNTIYF. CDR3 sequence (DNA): TGTGCCATCAGTGAGAGGGGACAAGAGTTTGGAAACACCATATATTTT.

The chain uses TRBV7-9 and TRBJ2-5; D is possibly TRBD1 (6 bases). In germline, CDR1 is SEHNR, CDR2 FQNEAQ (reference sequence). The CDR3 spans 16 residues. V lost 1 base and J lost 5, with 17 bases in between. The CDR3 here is CASSLGSTGLVETQYF. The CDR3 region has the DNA TGTGCCAGCAGCTTAGGCTCGACAGGACTTGTTGAGACCCAGTACTTC. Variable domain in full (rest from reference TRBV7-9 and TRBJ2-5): DTGVSQNPRHKITKRGQNVTFRCDPISEHNRLYWYRQTLGQGPEFLTYFQNEAQLEKSRLLSDRFSAERPKGSFSTLEIQRTEQGDSAMYLCASSLGSTGLVETQYFGPGTRLLVL.

For the CDR3, the DNA is TGTGCCAGCAGCGGACTAGGGACCGCCGTGGAACAAGAGACCCAGTACTTC. Amino acids: CASSGLGTAVEQETQYF. The chain uses TRBV9 and TRBJ2-5; D perhaps matches TRBD2 (6 bases). Germline CDR1 reads SGDLS; CDR2 reads YYNGEE. The V end lost 3 bases, the J end lost 2 bases, and 20 bases lay between the germline ends. The length of the CDR3 is 17 residues.

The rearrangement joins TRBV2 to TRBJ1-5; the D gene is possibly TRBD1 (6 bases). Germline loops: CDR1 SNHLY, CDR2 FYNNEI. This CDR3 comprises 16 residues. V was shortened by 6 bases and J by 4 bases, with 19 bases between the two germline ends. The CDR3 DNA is TGTGCCAGCAGAAGTCAGAGGACAGACCTGAATCAGCCCCAGCATTTT. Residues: CASRSQRTDLNQPQHF.

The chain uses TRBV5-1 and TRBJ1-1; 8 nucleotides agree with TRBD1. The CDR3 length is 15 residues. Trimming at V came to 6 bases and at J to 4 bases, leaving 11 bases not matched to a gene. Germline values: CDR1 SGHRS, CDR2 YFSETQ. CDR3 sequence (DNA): TGCGCCAGCAATCCCCAGGGGGCGCAGGGCACTGAAGCTTTCTTT. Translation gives CASNPQGAQGTEAFF.